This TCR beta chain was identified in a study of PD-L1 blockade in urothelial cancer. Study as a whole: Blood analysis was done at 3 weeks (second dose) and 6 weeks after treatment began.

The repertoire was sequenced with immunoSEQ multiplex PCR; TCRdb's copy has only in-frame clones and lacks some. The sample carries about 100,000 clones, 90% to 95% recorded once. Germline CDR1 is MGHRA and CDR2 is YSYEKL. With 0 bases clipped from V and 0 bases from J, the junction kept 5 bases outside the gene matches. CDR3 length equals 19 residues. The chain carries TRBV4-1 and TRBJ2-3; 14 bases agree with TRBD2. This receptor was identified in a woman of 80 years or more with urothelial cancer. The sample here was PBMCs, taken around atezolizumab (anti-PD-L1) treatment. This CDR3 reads CASSQEGTSGSGSTDTQYF. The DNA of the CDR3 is TGCGCCAGCAGCCAAGAGGGGACTAGCGGGAGCGGGAGCACAGATACGCAGTATTTT.